This T cell receptor (beta chain) was recovered during a study of vaccination and CD4 T cells after COVID-19. Across the whole study: Post-COVID sampling occurred a median approximately 100 days after diagnosis (range 35 to 161).

Findings and caveats of the study: Although the median of SARS-CoV-2-reactive clonotypes rose from roughly 21 to 40, the change was not significant.

Treatment specified: 10-day PBMC culture with coronavirus spike peptide pools or control peptides (ViraFEST assay). Oncomine TCR Beta short-read sequencing was applied to DNA from cultured CD4+ T cells. TCRdb passed the PCR reads through MiXCR, listing each CDR3 protein once. The table includes 12,000 or so distinct CDR3 sequences, approximately 50% detected once. V was cut by 5 bases and J by 0 bases, with 13 bases left in between. The CDR3 runs 15 residues. Germline lookup yields CDR1 SGHVS and CDR2 FNYEAQ. This clonotype has more than one count but fewer than ten. What it binds is not known. The sample was CD4+ T cells from blood, cultured in vitro. The chain employs TRBV7-6 and TRBJ1-1; no firm D call. This receptor was taken from a human donor who had recovered from COVID-19. CDR3 sequence (DNA): TGTGCCAGCAGCGCCCGCGGCGGGATGAACACTGAAGCTTTCTTT. The encoded protein is CASSARGGMNTEAFF.